The next 10 T cell receptor beta chains were all read from a single sample in a study of vaccination and CD4 T cells after COVID-19. The Oncomine TCR Beta short-read assay sequenced DNA from cultured CD4+ T cells. TCRdb reanalysed the PCR reads using MiXCR and keeps one entry per CDR3 protein. This sample has approximately 16,000 distinct CDR3 sequences, with roughly 57% found just once. Treatment specified: approximately 10-day PBMC culture with coronavirus spike peptide pools or control peptides (ViraFEST assay). No cognate antigen is known for these TCRs. Input material: CD4+ T cells from blood, cultured in vitro. These receptors all come from a human donor who had recovered from COVID-19.

The chain employs TRBV6-1 and TRBJ1-2; D unresolved. CDR1 is MNHNS and CDR2 is SASEGT in the germline V gene. V was pared by 6 bases and J by 2 bases, with 13 bases between. This CDR3 has 14 amino acids. The CDR3 loop is CASSKSTPNYGYTF. In DNA form, the CDR3 reads TGTGCCAGCAGCAAATCAACACCAAACTATGGCTACACCTTC.

The CDR3 region has the DNA TGTGCCAGCAGCGGACGGACAGGGCGTCTCGTGAACACTGAAGCTTTCTTT. Translation gives CASSGRTGRLVNTEAFF. The genes are TRBV5-5 and TRBJ1-1; 8 bases line up with TRBD1. The germline gives CDR1 SGHKS, CDR2 YYEKEE (reference sequence). This CDR3 is built from 17 residues. The ends lost 4 bases at V and 0 bases at J; junction bases unmatched: 11.

In this sample, this clonotype turned up a few times. The rearrangement links TRBV19 to TRBJ1-5; TRBD1 agrees at 7 bases. Germline values: CDR1 LNHDA, CDR2 SQIVND (reference sequence). Unmatched junction bases numbered 11, after V lost 6 bases and J lost 0 bases. The CDR3 sequence is 17 residues long. The CDR3 loop reads CASSLLQGTYSNQPQHF. The CDR3 DNA is TGTGCCAGTAGCCTCTTACAGGGGACGTATAGCAATCAGCCCCAGCATTTT.

This chain uses TRBV9 with TRBJ2-3, with D possibly TRBD2 on 5 matching bases. This CDR3 is built from 15 residues. V lost 3 bases to trimming and J lost 4 bases, with 15 bases between them. Germline CDR1 and CDR2: SGDLS and YYNGEE. The CDR3 region has the DNA TGTGCCAGCAGCGCCCGGGGATCCCGGGCAGATACGCAGTATTTT. Protein: CASSARGSRADTQYF.

The CDR3, as DNA: TGTGCCAGCCGATCCGGGCCTTGGATCACTGAAGCTTTCTTT. It codes for CASRSGPWITEAFF. The V and J genes are TRBV19 and TRBJ1-1; no clear D gene. The V gene lost 9 bases and the J gene lost 4 bases, with 18 bases spanning the gap. This CDR3 has 14 amino acids. Germline assignment: CDR1 LNHDA and CDR2 SQIVND (reference sequence). The full variable domain, its missing parts supplied by reference TRBV19 and TRBJ1-1, is DGGITQSPKYLFRKEGQNVTLSCEQNLNHDAMYWYRQDPGQGLRLIYYSQIVNDFQKGDIAEGYSVSREKKESFPLTVTSAQKNPTAFYLCASRSGPWITEAFFGQGTRLTVV.

The genes are TRBV6-1 and TRBJ1-1; TRBD1 matches 9 bases. CDR1 is MNHNS and CDR2 is SASEGT in the germline V gene. This CDR3 has 16 residues. Losses at the gene ends were 6 bases for V and 5 bases for J; bases not matched to a gene: 13. The CDR3 region is CASSSSGTGSSTEAFF. Here the CDR3 DNA reads TGTGCCAGCAGCTCATCCGGGACAGGGTCTTCGACTGAAGCTTTCTTT.

The chain carries TRBV15 and TRBJ1-5; no clear D. V lost 5 bases and J 9 bases, leaving 11 bases between the germline ends. There are 12 residues in the CDR3. Germline CDR1 is LNHNV and CDR2 is YYDKDF (reference sequence). The chain's CDR3 is CATSVPWGPQHF. DNA of the CDR3: TGTGCCACCAGCGTACCCTGGGGGCCCCAGCATTTT.

V is TRBV29-1 and J is TRBJ1-2; tentative D call: TRBD1 (6 bases). This CDR3 has 15 residues. Germline values: CDR1 SQVTM, CDR2 ANQGSEA. With 3 bases removed from V and 2 bases from J, the gap between germline ends came to 16 bases. CDR3 loop: CSVDHLQGGNYGYTF. CDR3 nucleotides: TGCAGCGTTGACCACTTACAGGGAGGAAACTATGGCTACACCTTC.

This clonotype came up a few times. This chain connects TRBV20-1 to TRBJ1-5; D remains unclear. Trimming took 6 bases from V and 2 from J, leaving 11 bases between them. The CDR3 is 13 amino acids. Per germline, CDR1 DFQATT and CDR2 SNEGSKA (reference sequence). The CDR3 loop reads CSAEFGGNQPQHF. CDR3 in DNA: TGCAGTGCCGAATTTGGGGGCAATCAGCCCCAGCATTTT.

Only a few counts were recorded for this clonotype. This chain uses TRBV20-1 with TRBJ1-1; D unresolved. CDR1 DFQATT and CDR2 SNEGSKA come from the germline V gene (reference sequence). V lost 5 bases, J lost 0 bases, and 7 bases lay in between. The CDR3 contains 12 residues. The CDR3 loop is CSAWQVNTEAFF. CDR3 nucleotide sequence: TGCAGTGCTTGGCAGGTGAACACTGAAGCTTTCTTT.